Listed below are T cell receptor beta chains from one sample, sequenced in a study of T cells in localized non-small cell lung cancer. Method: immunoSEQ multiplex PCR; TCRdb's copy keeps in-frame clones and lacks some. The data show around 83,000 clones, with around three quarters seen just once and about 19% held by the top ten. Sequenced material: PBMCs, taken before any cancer treatment. The receptors shown here come from a man aged 35 to 69 with stage II squamous cell lung carcinoma. CDR3s include the opening cysteine and the closing phenylalanine or tryptophan. Fields, in order: D gene, J gene, V gene, clone size, CDR3 protein, CDR3 DNA. A D gene is named only where the DNA matches it firmly. The size field is filled for only some rows; it gives once, few, many or a size class.

d_call: NA
j_call: TRBJ2-7
v_call: TRBV28
clone_size: NA
cdr3_aa: CASSTAELSYEQYF
cdr3_nt: TGTGCCAGCAGTACAGCGGAGCTTTCCTACGAGCAGTACTTC

d_call: TRBD2
j_call: TRBJ2-2
v_call: TRBV5-4
clone_size: NA
cdr3_aa: CASSFPAGTSVAGELFF
cdr3_nt: TGTGCCAGCAGCTTCCCCGCCGGGACTAGTGTGGCCGGGGAGCTGTTTTTT

d_call: TRBD1
j_call: TRBJ1-1
v_call: TRBV27
clone_size: NA
cdr3_aa: CASRGQGITEAFF
cdr3_nt: TGTGCCAGCAGAGGACAGGGGATCACTGAAGCTTTCTTT

d_call: NA
j_call: TRBJ2-7
v_call: TRBV4-3
clone_size: NA
cdr3_aa: CASSQDTASPNEQYF
cdr3_nt: TGCGCCAGCAGCCAAGACACTGCATCCCCCAACGAGCAGTACTTC

d_call: NA
j_call: TRBJ2-7
v_call: TRBV15
clone_size: NA
cdr3_aa: CATSRGSLQSYEQYF
cdr3_nt: TGTGCCACCAGCAGAGGGTCTCTCCAATCTTACGAGCAGTACTTC

d_call: NA
j_call: TRBJ1-5
v_call: TRBV7-2
clone_size: NA
cdr3_aa: CASSTLWGDNQPQHF
cdr3_nt: TGTGCCAGCAGCACCTTATGGGGGGACAATCAGCCCCAGCATTTT

d_call: TRBD1
j_call: TRBJ2-7
v_call: TRBV19
clone_size: NA
cdr3_aa: CASRETGVPQEQYF
cdr3_nt: TGTGCCAGTAGAGAAACAGGGGTGCCTCAAGAGCAGTACTTC

d_call: NA
j_call: TRBJ2-2
v_call: TRBV5-6
clone_size: NA
cdr3_aa: CASSLASGELFF
cdr3_nt: TGTGCCAGCAGCTTGGCATCCGGGGAGCTGTTTTTT

d_call: NA
j_call: TRBJ1-2
v_call: TRBV30
clone_size: NA
cdr3_aa: CAWSQRDNYGYTF
cdr3_nt: TGTGCCTGGAGTCAAAGGGATAACTATGGCTACACCTTC

d_call: NA
j_call: TRBJ1-4
v_call: TRBV7-8
clone_size: few
cdr3_aa: CASSGRRVWANEKLFF
cdr3_nt: TGTGCCAGCAGCGGCCGGAGGGTGTGGGCTAATGAAAAACTGTTTTTT

d_call: NA
j_call: TRBJ2-5
v_call: TRBV5-8
clone_size: NA
cdr3_aa: CASSFFQRETQYF
cdr3_nt: TGTGCCAGCAGCTTCTTCCAAAGAGAGACCCAGTACTTC

d_call: NA
j_call: TRBJ1-2
v_call: TRBV6-6
clone_size: few
cdr3_aa: CASSYQEGLSHGYTF
cdr3_nt: TGTGCCAGCAGTTACCAGGAGGGCCTTTCTCACGGCTACACCTTC

d_call: NA
j_call: TRBJ2-2
v_call: TRBV7-2
clone_size: NA
cdr3_aa: CASSLGGAGGELFF
cdr3_nt: TGTGCCAGCAGCTTAGGGGGGGCAGGCGGGGAGCTGTTTTTT

d_call: NA
j_call: TRBJ1-1
v_call: TRBV21-1
clone_size: NA
cdr3_aa: CASSSALSNTEAFF
cdr3_nt: TGTGCCAGCAGTAGTGCTCTCTCGAACACTGAAGCTTTCTTT

d_call: TRBD1
j_call: TRBJ2-3
v_call: TRBV7-9
clone_size: NA
cdr3_aa: CASSLTRNRGPTDTQYF
cdr3_nt: TGTGCCAGCAGCTTAACCCGTAACAGGGGCCCCACAGATACGCAGTATTTT

d_call: NA
j_call: TRBJ1-1
v_call: TRBV4-3
clone_size: once
cdr3_aa: CASSQGGQNTEAFF
cdr3_nt: TGCGCCAGCAGCCAAGGGGGACAGAACACTGAAGCTTTCTTT

d_call: NA
j_call: TRBJ2-6
v_call: TRBV7-3
clone_size: NA
cdr3_aa: CASSESGANVLTF
cdr3_nt: TGTGCCAGCAGTGAATCTGGGGCCAACGTCCTGACTTTC

d_call: TRBD1
j_call: TRBJ2-7
v_call: TRBV19
clone_size: NA
cdr3_aa: CASSIGTGSSYEQYF
cdr3_nt: TGTGCCAGTAGTATAGGGACAGGGAGCTCCTACGAGCAGTACTTC

d_call: TRBD1
j_call: TRBJ2-6
v_call: TRBV9
clone_size: NA
cdr3_aa: CASSVGGGQGSLANVLTF
cdr3_nt: TGTGCCAGCAGCGTTGGGGGGGGACAGGGATCCCTGGCCAACGTCCTGACTTTC

d_call: NA
j_call: TRBJ2-2
v_call: TRBV9
clone_size: few
cdr3_aa: CASSVFPSGGELFF
cdr3_nt: TGTGCCAGCAGCGTCTTCCCGTCCGGCGGGGAGCTGTTTTTT

d_call: NA
j_call: TRBJ2-1
v_call: TRBV27
clone_size: NA
cdr3_aa: CASTLGGEQFF
cdr3_nt: TGTGCCAGCACCTTGGGGGGTGAGCAGTTCTTC

d_call: NA
j_call: TRBJ2-3
v_call: TRBV19
clone_size: NA
cdr3_aa: CASKKGLSTDTQYF
cdr3_nt: TGTGCCAGTAAGAAGGGTCTGAGCACAGATACGCAGTATTTT

d_call: NA
j_call: TRBJ1-6
v_call: TRBV19
clone_size: few
cdr3_aa: CASMATQGYNSPLHF
cdr3_nt: TGTGCCAGTATGGCGACCCAAGGGTATAATTCACCCCTCCACTTT

d_call: NA
j_call: TRBJ1-1
v_call: TRBV4-1
clone_size: few
cdr3_aa: CASSISGTEAFF
cdr3_nt: TGCGCCAGCAGCATTTCCGGGACAGAAGCTTTCTTT

d_call: NA
j_call: TRBJ2-5
v_call: TRBV29-1
clone_size: NA
cdr3_aa: CSVGRGQETQYF
cdr3_nt: TGCAGCGTTGGTCGGGGCCAAGAGACCCAGTACTTC

d_call: NA
j_call: TRBJ2-5
v_call: TRBV21-1
clone_size: once
cdr3_aa: CASSKGRTLRGETQYF
cdr3_nt: TGTGCCAGCAGCAAAGGGAGGACTTTGAGAGGGGAGACCCAGTACTTC

d_call: TRBD1
j_call: TRBJ1-3
v_call: TRBV7-2
clone_size: once
cdr3_aa: CASSLDTTGRSGNTIYF
cdr3_nt: TGTGCCAGCAGCTTAGACACGACAGGGAGGTCTGGAAACACCATATATTTT

d_call: TRBD1
j_call: TRBJ1-5
v_call: TRBV2
clone_size: few
cdr3_aa: CASRTDRAYQPQHF
cdr3_nt: TGTGCCAGCAGGACGGACAGGGCCTATCAGCCCCAGCATTTT

d_call: NA
j_call: TRBJ2-1
v_call: TRBV2
clone_size: NA
cdr3_aa: CASMRRGRGSNEQFF
cdr3_nt: TGTGCCAGCATGCGGCGGGGAAGGGGAAGCAATGAGCAGTTCTTC

d_call: TRBD1
j_call: TRBJ1-1
v_call: TRBV5-4
clone_size: NA
cdr3_aa: CASSISTGANTEAFF
cdr3_nt: TGTGCCAGCAGCATTTCGACAGGGGCGAACACTGAAGCTTTCTTT

d_call: NA
j_call: TRBJ2-7
v_call: TRBV10-1
clone_size: NA
cdr3_aa: CASSEDLQPGYEQYF
cdr3_nt: TGCGCCAGCAGTGAGGATCTACAGCCTGGTTACGAGCAGTACTTC

d_call: NA
j_call: TRBJ2-5
v_call: TRBV11-2
clone_size: once
cdr3_aa: CASSSTSGSQETQYF
cdr3_nt: TGTGCCAGCAGTTCAACTTCTGGTTCCCAAGAGACCCAGTACTTC

d_call: NA
j_call: TRBJ1-1
v_call: TRBV19
clone_size: few
cdr3_aa: CASSPLLGRTEAFF
cdr3_nt: TGTGCCAGTAGTCCACTTTTGGGAAGGACTGAAGCTTTCTTT